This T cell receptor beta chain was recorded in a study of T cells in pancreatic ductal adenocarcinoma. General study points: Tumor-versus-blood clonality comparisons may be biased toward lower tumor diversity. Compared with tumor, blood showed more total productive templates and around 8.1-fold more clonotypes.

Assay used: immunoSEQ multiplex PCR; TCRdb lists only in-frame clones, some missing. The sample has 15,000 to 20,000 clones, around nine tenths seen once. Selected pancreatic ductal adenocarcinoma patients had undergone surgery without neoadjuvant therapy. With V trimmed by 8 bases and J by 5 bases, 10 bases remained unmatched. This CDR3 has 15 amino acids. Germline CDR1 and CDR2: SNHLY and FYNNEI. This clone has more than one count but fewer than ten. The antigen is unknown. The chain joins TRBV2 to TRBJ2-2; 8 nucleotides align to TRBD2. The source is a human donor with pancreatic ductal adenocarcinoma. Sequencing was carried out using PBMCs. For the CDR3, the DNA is TGTGCCAGCTCGGTGACGGGGGGGCGTACCGGGGAGCTGTTTTTT. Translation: CASSVTGGRTGELFF.